This paragraph covers one T cell receptor (beta chain) sequence. This clone was counted between two and nine times. The antigen it recognizes is unknown. No much larger clonotype is one base removed from it; base qualities were not supplied. The data originate from a study of T cell changes during pregnancy in multiple sclerosis (dated by TCRdb to the late 2010s). About the study as a whole: The study looked at changes in the T cell repertoire across pregnancy in women with multiple sclerosis.

Libraries came from the immunoSEQ multiplex PCR assay. TCRdb re-hosts the immuneACCESS table, in-frame sequences only. Its copies lack some clones; in the studies checked, an unresolved V gene accounts for under half of them, and the cause for the rest is not known. The table for this sample lists about 69,000 clones; 85% to 95% of them were counted only once. About 2% of the sample is taken by the ten largest. V trim: 7 bases; J trim: 0 bases; unmatched bases: 4. The germline V gene provides CDR1 SQVTM and CDR2 ANQGSEA. The cysteine opens and the phenylalanine closes a CDR3 of 13 amino acids. Here the CDR3 DNA is all that survives: 39 bases in frame from base 1.

This sample comprised peripheral blood, obtained in the third trimester of pregnancy. The TCR originated in a female donor in good health, enrolled as a control in a pregnancy study. The V gene is TRBV29-1 and the J gene is TRBJ1-1; TRBD1 lines up with 8 middle nucleotides. CDR3 reads: CSGGQGLNTEAFF. The sequenced DNA is TGCAGCGGCGGACAGGGACTGAACACTGAAGCTTTCTTT.